This TCR beta chain comes out of a study of memory CD4+ T cells and cytomegalovirus serostatus. Study results and caveats: The CMV-associated TCR signature appears largely within the CD4+ memory repertoire.

Germline CDR1 reads GTSNPN; CDR2 reads SVGIG (reference sequence). This CDR3 has 14 amino acids. Trimming took 3 bases from V and 4 from J; bases not matched to a gene: 4. The protocol was immunoSEQ multiplex PCR, while the TCRdb copy is restricted to in-frame clones and leaves out a portion. The sample includes roughly 54,000 clones, around 78% of them seen just once. The sort gate was single viable CD3+CD4+CD8-CD45RO+ cells for memory CD4+ T cells. About this clone itself: Its antigen is not identified.

The receptor was derived from an adult in good health and CMV-seronegative. Material for sequencing was memory CD4+ T cells from blood. The genes are TRBV30 and TRBJ1-5; 9 positions agree with TRBD1. CDR3 loop: CAWSPDRGNQPQHF. In DNA, the CDR3 is TGTGCCTGGAGCCCGGACAGGGGTAATCAGCCCCAGCATTTT.